This passage covers 14 T cell receptor beta chains from one sample sequenced in a study of T cell responses to AZD1222 COVID-19 vaccine (dated by TCRdb to about 2021). Libraries were constructed by the immunoSEQ multiplex PCR assay. Here the immuneACCESS table is served through TCRdb, limited to in-frame sequences with V and J called. Missing clones are a known gap in these copies; in checked studies unresolved V genes cover under half, and the rest lacks a known reason. Within this sample are some 130,000 clones, with over 85% of them counted one time only. The ten largest clones capture 6% to 7.5% of the sample. Taken with the paper, the label for time point translates to: about 28 days (+/-7) after the second vaccine dose. Sequenced material: peripheral blood, taken 28 days after the second AZD1222 dose. The receptors originated from an adult who received the AZD1222 COVID-19 vaccine.

This rearrangement joins TRBV2 to TRBJ2-7; 8 nucleotides align to TRBD1. V was clipped by 1 base and J by 4 bases; unmatched bases: 6. The length of the CDR3 is 15 residues. Per germline, CDR1 SNHLY and CDR2 FYNNEI. The CDR3 is CASSEVGQGAYEQYF. CDR3 DNA sequence: TGTGCCAGCAGTGAAGTTGGTCAGGGGGCGTACGAGCAGTACTTC. Combining the CDR3 with reference TRBV2 and TRBJ2-7 gives the whole variable domain EPEVTQTPSHQVTQMGQEVILRCVPISNHLYFYWYRQILGQKVEFLVSFYNNEISEKSEIFDDQFSVERPDGSNFTLKIRSTKLEDSAMYFCASSEVGQGAYEQYFGPGTRLTVT.

The chain uses TRBV19 and TRBJ2-7; D gene unclear. V lost 2 bases to trimming and J lost 1 base, with 15 bases between them. Germline V CDR1 and CDR2: LNHDA, SQIVND (reference sequence). CDR3 length: 16 residues. In nucleotides, the CDR3 is TGTGCCAGTAGTATAACATTGAGACGGCATTCCTACGAGCAGTACTTC. It is translated as CASSITLRRHSYEQYF.

The gene calls are TRBV16 and TRBJ1-2; D is undetermined. The CDR3 consists of 14 residues. Germline values: CDR1 KGHSY, CDR2 FQNENV. V gave up 2 bases and J gave up 4 bases, with 11 bases separating them. CDR3 residues: CASSQRGGSYGYTF. CDR3 in DNA: TGTGCCAGCAGCCAAAGAGGAGGGAGCTATGGCTACACCTTC.

The DNA of the CDR3 is TGTGCCAGCAGCACAGACGGACAGGGGACCTACGAGCAGTACTTC. Translated, it gives CASSTDGQGTYEQYF. The rearrangement joins TRBV7-9 to TRBJ2-7; 9 nucleotides agree with TRBD1. The germline V gene encodes CDR1 SEHNR and CDR2 FQNEAQ (reference sequence). The CDR3 consists of 15 residues. J lost 2 bases, V lost 5 bases, and 7 bases had no gene match.

The genes are TRBV9 and TRBJ1-3; no firm D call. The CDR3 totals 13 residues. Trimming shortened V by 5 bases and J by 5 bases, and 11 bases separated the two germline ends. CDR1 is SGDLS and CDR2 is YYNGEE in the germline V gene. CDR3 protein: CASRDDLRNTIYF. CDR3 coding DNA: TGTGCCAGCAGGGACGACCTCCGAAACACCATATATTTT.

This clone was seen more than once but under ten times. The chain employs TRBV7-3 and TRBJ1-2; D ambiguous. The CDR3 has 15 residues. The V end was cut by 0 bases, the J end by 9 bases, with 17 bases between. The V gene's germline CDR1 is SGHTA and CDR2 FQGTGA. The CDR3 DNA follows: TGTGCCAGCAGCTTAACTCCCACGACCACAACGAGCTACACCTTC. Translated: CASSLTPTTTTSYTF.

V is TRBV30 and J is TRBJ2-4; unclear D gene. Germline-derived CDR1 and CDR2 are GTSNPN and SVGIG (reference sequence). This CDR3 contains 13 residues. Trimming took off 1 base at V and 15 bases at J, with 19 bases between the two ends. CDR3 residues: CAWSGLLTGTLYF. The CDR3 DNA sequence: TGTGCCTGGAGTGGTCTTTTGACCGGAACATTGTACTTC.

The rearrangement joins TRBV30 to TRBJ2-5; 12 nucleotides match TRBD2. V dropped 0 bases and J dropped 12; count of bases not matched to a gene: 5. Germline values: CDR1 GTSNPN, CDR2 SVGIG (reference sequence). The CDR3 has 13 amino acids. The CDR3 sequence is CAWSVMLAGGKYF. DNA of the CDR3: TGTGCCTGGAGTGTAATGCTAGCGGGGGGGAAGTACTTC. The variable domain in full, completed from reference TRBV30 and TRBJ2-5, reads SQTIHQWPATLVQPVGSPLSLECTVEGTSNPNLYWYRQAAGRGLQLLFYSVGIGQISSEVPQNLSASRPQDRQFILSSKKLLLSDSGFYLCAWSVMLAGGKYFGPGTRLLVL.

The chain employs TRBV5-1 and TRBJ1-6; D not certain. The CDR3 is made up of 15 amino acids. Germline values: CDR1 SGHRS, CDR2 YFSETQ. The V end lost 4 bases, the J end lost 14 bases, and 22 bases lay between the germline ends. The CDR3 sequence is CASSLDGPFGRALHF. As DNA, the CDR3 is TGCGCCAGCAGCCTGGATGGCCCTTTTGGTCGGGCCCTCCACTTT.

The chain recombines TRBV18 with TRBJ2-7; 9 bases are shared with TRBD1. Unmatched junction bases numbered 5, after V lost 0 bases and J lost 2 bases. Germline V gene lookup returns CDR1 KGHSH and CDR2 LQKENI. The CDR3 sequence is 16 residues long. The CDR3 DNA reads as TGTGCCAGCTCACCACCCGAGGGACAGGGTACCTACGAGCAGTACTTC. Translation gives CASSPPEGQGTYEQYF.

The chain combines TRBV6-6 with TRBJ2-3; 12 nucleotides match TRBD2. CDR3 length: 15 amino acids. Germline V gene lookup returns CDR1 MNHNY and CDR2 SVGAGI (reference sequence). The V gene end was trimmed by 6 bases and the J gene end by 7 bases; junction bases not matched to a gene: 8. CDR3 DNA: TGTGCCAGCAGCCCTAGCGGGGGGGCTTCTTATACGCAGTATTTT. Its protein is CASSPSGGASYTQYF.

The rearrangement joins TRBV30 to TRBJ1-5, with D hard to call. Germline CDR1 and CDR2: GTSNPN and SVGIG (reference sequence). V was clipped by 3 bases and J by 8 bases, with 14 bases between them. The CDR3 is 13 amino acids. CDR3 region: CAWRLSRFEPQHF. CDR3 bases: TGTGCCTGGAGGTTGAGCAGGTTTGAGCCCCAGCATTTT. The full variable domain, rest sourced from reference TRBV30 and TRBJ1-5, is SQTIHQWPATLVQPVGSPLSLECTVEGTSNPNLYWYRQAAGRGLQLLFYSVGIGQISSEVPQNLSASRPQDRQFILSSKKLLLSDSGFYLCAWRLSRFEPQHFGDGTRLSIL.

This chain uses TRBV28 with TRBJ1-1; D remains ambiguous. Germline CDR1 is MDHEN and CDR2 is SYDVKM. The CDR3 consists of 17 residues. Trimming removed 4 bases from V and 5 bases from J, with 23 bases in between. CDR3 bases: TGTGCCAGCAGTTGTAATAAGTGGGGAGGGAGAGATACTGAAGCTTTCTTT. Translated, it gives CASSCNKWGGRDTEAFF.

This chain joins TRBV29-1 and TRBJ1-1; a possible D gene is TRBD1 (5 bases). This CDR3 region has 12 residues. Trimming pared 0 bases from V and 8 bases from J, leaving 10 bases between. Germline CDR1 is SQVTM and CDR2 is ANQGSEA. The CDR3 DNA reads as TGCAGCGTTGAAGACCTGACAGCAGAAGCTTTCTTT. It is translated as CSVEDLTAEAFF.